This T cell receptor (beta chain) was captured by sequencing in a study of T cells in Graves' hyperthyroidism and ophthalmopathy. RNA transcripts gave rise to amplified TCR beta CDR3 regions. The HTBI primer set served for first-round RT-PCR of the TCR CDR3. TCRdb independently ran MiXCR on the multiplex PCR reads; one entry per CDR3 protein. The table lists around 500,000 distinct CDR3 sequences, approximately 22% of them singletons. This clonotype was counted between two and nine times. The germline CDR1 and CDR2 sequences are SGHRS and YFSETQ. The CDR3 runs 15 residues. V lost 4 bases to trimming and J lost 4 bases; unmatched junction nucleotides: 10.

The clonotype comes from a woman aged 70-85 years with Graves' ophthalmopathy. V is TRBV5-1 and J is TRBJ1-1; 7 bases agree with TRBD1. Sequenced: blood. This CDR3 reads CASSINSGGGTEAFF. The CDR3 DNA follows: TGCGCCAGCAGCATAAACTCAGGGGGGGGCACTGAAGCTTTCTTT.